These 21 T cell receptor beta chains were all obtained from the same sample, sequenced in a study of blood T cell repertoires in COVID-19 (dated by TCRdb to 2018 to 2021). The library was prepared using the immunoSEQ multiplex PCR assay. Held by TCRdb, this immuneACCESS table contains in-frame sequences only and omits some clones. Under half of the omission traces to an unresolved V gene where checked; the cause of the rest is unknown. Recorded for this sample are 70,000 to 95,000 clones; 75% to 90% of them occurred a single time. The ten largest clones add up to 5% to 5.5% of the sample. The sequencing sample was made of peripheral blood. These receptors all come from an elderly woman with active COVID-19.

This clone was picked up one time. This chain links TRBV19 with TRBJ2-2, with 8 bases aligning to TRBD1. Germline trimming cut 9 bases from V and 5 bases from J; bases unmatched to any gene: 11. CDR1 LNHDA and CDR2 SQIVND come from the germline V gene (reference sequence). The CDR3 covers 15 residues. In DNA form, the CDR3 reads TGTGCCAGCCTTAGACAGGGGAGTGGAACCGGGGAGCTGTTTTTT. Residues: CASLRQGSGTGELFF.

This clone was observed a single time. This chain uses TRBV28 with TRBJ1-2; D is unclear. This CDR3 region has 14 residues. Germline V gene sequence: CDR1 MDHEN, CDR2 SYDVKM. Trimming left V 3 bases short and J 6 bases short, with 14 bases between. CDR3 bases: TGTGCCAGCAGTTTTGCGACGGGAAACGATGGCTACACCTTC. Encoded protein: CASSFATGNDGYTF.

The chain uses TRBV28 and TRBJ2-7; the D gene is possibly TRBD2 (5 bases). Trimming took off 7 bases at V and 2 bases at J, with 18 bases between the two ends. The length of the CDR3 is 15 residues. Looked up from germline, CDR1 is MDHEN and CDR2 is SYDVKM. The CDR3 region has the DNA TGTGCCAGCAAGGTCCCTGGACTGGATACCTACGAGCAGTACTTC. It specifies CASKVPGLDTYEQYF.

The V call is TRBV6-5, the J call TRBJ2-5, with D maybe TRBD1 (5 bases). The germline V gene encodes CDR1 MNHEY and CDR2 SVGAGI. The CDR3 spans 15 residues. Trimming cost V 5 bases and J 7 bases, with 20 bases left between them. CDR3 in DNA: TGTGCCAGCAGTCCACCGTCAGGGAATCGCGCGACCCAGTACTTC. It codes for CASSPPSGNRATQYF.

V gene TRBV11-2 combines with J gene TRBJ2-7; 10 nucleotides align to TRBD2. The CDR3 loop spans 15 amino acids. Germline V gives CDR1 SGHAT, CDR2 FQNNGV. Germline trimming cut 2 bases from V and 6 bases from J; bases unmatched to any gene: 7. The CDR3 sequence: CASSLTAGGPGEQYF. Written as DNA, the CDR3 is TGTGCCAGCAGCTTAACAGCGGGAGGGCCGGGCGAGCAGTACTTC.

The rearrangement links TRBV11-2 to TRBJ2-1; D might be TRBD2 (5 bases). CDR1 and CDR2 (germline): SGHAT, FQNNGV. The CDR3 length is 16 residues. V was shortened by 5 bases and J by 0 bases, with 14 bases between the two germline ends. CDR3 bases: TGTGCCAGCAGCCGGGGTTCTTACAGCTCCTACAATGAGCAGTTCTTC. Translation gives CASSRGSYSSYNEQFF.

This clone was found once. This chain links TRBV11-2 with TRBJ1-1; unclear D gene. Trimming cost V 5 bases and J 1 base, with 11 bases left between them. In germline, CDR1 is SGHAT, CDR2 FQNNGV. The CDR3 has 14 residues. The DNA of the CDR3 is TGTGCCAGCAGCCGTTCACAGACGAACACTGAAGCTTTCTTT. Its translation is CASSRSQTNTEAFF.

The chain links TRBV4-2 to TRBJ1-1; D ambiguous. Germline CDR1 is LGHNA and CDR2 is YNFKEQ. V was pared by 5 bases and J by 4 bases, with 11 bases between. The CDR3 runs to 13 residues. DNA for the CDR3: TGTGCCAGCAGCAAAGCCGCGGGCACTGAAGCTTTCTTT. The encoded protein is CASSKAAGTEAFF.

As DNA, the CDR3 is TGTGCCAGTAGTATAGGCGGCATAAGCACAGATACGCAGTATTTT. The encoded protein is CASSIGGISTDTQYF. V usage is TRBV19 and J usage is TRBJ2-3, with D hard to call. Trimming cost V 1 base and J 0 bases, with 8 bases left between them. The CDR3 sequence is 15 residues long. Germline CDR1 and CDR2: LNHDA and SQIVND (reference sequence). Together with reference TRBV19 and TRBJ2-3, the CDR3 gives the full variable domain: DGGITQSPKYLFRKEGQNVTLSCEQNLNHDAMYWYRQDPGQGLRLIYYSQIVNDFQKGDIAEGYSVSREKKESFPLTVTSAQKNPTAFYLCASSIGGISTDTQYFGPGTRLTVL.

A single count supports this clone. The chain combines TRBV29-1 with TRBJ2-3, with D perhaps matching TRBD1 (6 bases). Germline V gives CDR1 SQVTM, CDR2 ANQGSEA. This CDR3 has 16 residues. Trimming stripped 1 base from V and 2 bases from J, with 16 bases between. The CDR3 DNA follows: TGCAGCGTTGAAGCAATCGAGGGGGTTACCACAGATACGCAGTATTTT. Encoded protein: CSVEAIEGVTTDTQYF.

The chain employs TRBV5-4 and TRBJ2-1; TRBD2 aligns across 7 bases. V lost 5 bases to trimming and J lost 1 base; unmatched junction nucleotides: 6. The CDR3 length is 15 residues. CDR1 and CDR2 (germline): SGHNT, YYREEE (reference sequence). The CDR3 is CASSLGGGSYNEQFF. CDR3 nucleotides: TGTGCCAGCAGTCTCGGCGGGGGTTCCTACAATGAGCAGTTCTTC. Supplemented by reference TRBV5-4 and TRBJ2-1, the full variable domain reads ETGVTQSPTHLIKTRGQQVTLRCSSQSGHNTVSWYQQALGQGPQFIFQYYREEENGRGNFPPRFSGLQFPNYSSELNVNALELDDSALYLCASSLGGGSYNEQFFGPGTRLTVL.

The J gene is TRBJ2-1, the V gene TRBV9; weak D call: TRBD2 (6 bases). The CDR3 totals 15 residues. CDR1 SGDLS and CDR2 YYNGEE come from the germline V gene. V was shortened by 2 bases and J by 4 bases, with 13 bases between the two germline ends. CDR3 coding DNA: TGTGCCAGCAGCGTTGGGAGGCGGGGATACAATGAGCAGTTCTTC. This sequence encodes CASSVGRRGYNEQFF.

Here the CDR3 DNA reads TGTGCCAGCAGTAGGGACAGGGCATACAATGAGCAGTTCTTC. This gives the protein CASSRDRAYNEQFF. The chain joins TRBV5-4 to TRBJ2-1, with 9 bases that match TRBD1. V dropped 5 bases and J dropped 4; count of bases not matched to a gene: 4. Germline V CDR1 and CDR2: SGHNT, YYREEE (reference sequence). The CDR3 covers 14 residues.

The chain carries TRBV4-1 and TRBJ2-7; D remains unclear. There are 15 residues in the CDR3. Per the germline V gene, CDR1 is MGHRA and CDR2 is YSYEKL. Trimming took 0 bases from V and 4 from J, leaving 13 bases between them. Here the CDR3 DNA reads TGCGCCAGCAGCCAAGAACCCCACTCAAATTACGAGCAGTACTTC. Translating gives CASSQEPHSNYEQYF.

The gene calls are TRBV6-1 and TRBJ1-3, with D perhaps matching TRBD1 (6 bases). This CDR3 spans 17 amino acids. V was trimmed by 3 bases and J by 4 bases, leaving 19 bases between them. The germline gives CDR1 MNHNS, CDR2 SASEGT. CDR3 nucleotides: TGTGCCAGCAGTGACAGGGGAGTCGGCACCGGAGGAAACACCATATATTTT. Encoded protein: CASSDRGVGTGGNTIYF.

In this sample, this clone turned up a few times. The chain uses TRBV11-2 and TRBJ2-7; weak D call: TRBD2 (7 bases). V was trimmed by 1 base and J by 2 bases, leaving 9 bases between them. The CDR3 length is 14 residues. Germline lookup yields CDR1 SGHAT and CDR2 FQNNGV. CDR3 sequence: CASSLAGGTYEQYF. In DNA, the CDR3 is TGTGCCAGCAGCTTAGCGGGGGGCACCTACGAGCAGTACTTC.

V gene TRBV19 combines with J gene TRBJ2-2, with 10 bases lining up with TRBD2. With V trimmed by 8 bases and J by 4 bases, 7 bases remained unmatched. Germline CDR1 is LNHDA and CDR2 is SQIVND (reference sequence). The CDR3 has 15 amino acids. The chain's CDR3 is CASAVAGGLTGELFF. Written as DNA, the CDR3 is TGTGCCAGTGCCGTAGCGGGAGGTCTCACCGGGGAGCTGTTTTTT.

CDR3 region: CASSQDPGLNQPQHF. The CDR3 DNA reads as TGTGCCAGCAGCCAAGATCCAGGGCTGAATCAGCCCCAGCATTTT. This chain joins TRBV4-2 and TRBJ1-5; the D gene is possibly TRBD1 (5 bases). Trimming pared 0 bases from V and 4 bases from J, leaving 10 bases between. CDR3 size: 15 residues. Germline CDR1 reads LGHNA; CDR2 reads YNFKEQ.

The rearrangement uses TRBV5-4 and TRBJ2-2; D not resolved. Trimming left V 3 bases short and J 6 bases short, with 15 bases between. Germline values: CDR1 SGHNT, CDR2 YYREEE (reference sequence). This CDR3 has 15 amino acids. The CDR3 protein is CASSSPRSDAGELFF. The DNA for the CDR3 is TGTGCCAGCAGCTCCCCCCGGTCTGATGCCGGGGAGCTGTTTTTT.

In DNA, the CDR3 is TGTGCCAGCAGTTTTGGACAGTTGGGGTACGAGCAGTACTTC. Protein product: CASSFGQLGYEQYF. This chain joins TRBV6-2 or TRBV6-3 and TRBJ2-7, with a weak D call TRBD1 (6 bases). The CDR3 has 14 amino acids. The germline V and J ends were trimmed by 4 bases and 4 bases, with 14 bases remaining between them. Per the germline V gene, CDR1 is MNHEY and CDR2 is SVGEGT.

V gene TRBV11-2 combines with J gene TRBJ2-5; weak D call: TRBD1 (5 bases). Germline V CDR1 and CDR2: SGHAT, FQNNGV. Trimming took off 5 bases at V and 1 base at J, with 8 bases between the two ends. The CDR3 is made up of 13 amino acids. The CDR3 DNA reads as TGTGCCAGCAGCGGACACATCCAAGAGACCCAGTACTTC. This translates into CASSGHIQETQYF.